The next 9 T cell receptor beta chains were all read from a single sample in a study of tumor-infiltrating lymphocytes in primary liver carcinoma. Bulk tissue was left unsorted, and RNA and DNA were co-extracted from about 20-30 mg of it. Constant-region priming of approximately 500 ng total RNA yielded TCR beta cDNA. Each TCR beta library was derived from three nested multiplex PCR rounds that employed slightly modified ARM-PCR. The first two PCR rounds used TRBV1-TRBV30 forward primers with a C-beta reverse primer, approximately 11 cycles each. Using its own MiXCR run on the multiplex PCR reads, TCRdb lists one record per CDR3 protein. Among 50,000 to 65,000 distinct CDR3 sequences listed, over 60% were seen once. The sample comprised liver tumor tissue from sampling region 4. Indicated subset: tumor region T4, right-lateral pole. The receptors come from a middle-aged man with primary liver carcinoma and hepatitis B virus infection.

The chain combines TRBV29-1 with TRBJ1-1, with 7 bases fitting TRBD1. Germline values: CDR1 SQVTM, CDR2 ANQGSEA. J lost 4 bases, V lost 7 bases, and 9 bases had no gene match. The CDR3 length is 13 residues. CDR3 coding DNA: TGCAGCGCTGGGACAGAGGGTGGCACTGAAGCTTTCTTT. Protein: CSAGTEGGTEAFF.

This clonotype was counted once. Since no conserved phenylalanine or tryptophan closes the CDR3, a read error is the likely cause. The V call is TRBV29-1, the J call TRBJ2-7, with 9 positions matching TRBD1. The CDR3 covers 14 residues. The germline CDR1 and CDR2 sequences are SQVTM and ANQGSEA. CDR3 loop: CNVQVTGGEGEQYL. CDR3 nucleotides: TGCAACGTACAAGTTACAGGGGGCGAGGGCGAGCAGTACCTC.

This clonotype was picked up many times. In nucleotides, the CDR3 is TGTGCCAGCAGTTCCTCCGGGACTTCTCAAGAGACCCAGTACTTC. This encodes CASSSSGTSQETQYF. J is TRBJ2-5 and V is TRBV28, with a weak D call TRBD2 (6 bases). Germline loops: CDR1 MDHEN, CDR2 SYDVKM. The germline V and J ends were trimmed by 4 bases and 2 bases, with 14 bases remaining between them. This CDR3 has 15 amino acids.

The chain joins TRBV6-5 to TRBJ2-1; D possibly corresponds to TRBD2 (6 bases). V was trimmed by 10 bases and J by 8 bases, leaving 30 bases between them. CDR1 is MNHEY and CDR2 is SVGAGI in the germline V gene. The CDR3 sequence is 17 residues long. CDR3 amino acids: CANSRPVSGSILHEQFF. As DNA, the CDR3 is TGTGCCAACAGCCGCCCGGTTAGCGGTAGTATCCTCCATGAGCAGTTCTTC.

As regards this clonotype: Here the CDR3 omits its conserved ending phenylalanine or tryptophan, so a read error is the likely source. The J gene is TRBJ1-5, the V gene TRBV4-1; 7 bases map to TRBD1. Germline V gene lookup returns CDR1 MGHRA and CDR2 YSYEKL. The CDR3 is made up of 14 amino acids. DNA for the CDR3: TGTGCCAGCAGCCAAGGGACAGAGAACCAGCCCCAGCATATT. The encoded protein is CASSQGTENQPQHI.

Comment on this clonotype: A much larger clone differs from this one at a single base, so this may be a read error. This chain connects TRBV28 to TRBJ1-4; TRBD1 matches at 9 bases. Germline V CDR1 and CDR2: MDHEN, SYDVKM. CDR3 length equals 15 residues. V shed 3 bases and J 7 bases; nucleotides not matched to a gene: 6. As DNA, the CDR3 is TGTGCCAGCAGTTTCTGGGACAGGGTCAGTGAAAAACTGTTTTTT. Its translation: CASSFWDRVSEKLFF.

This clonotype has only a few counts. The chain is built from TRBV12-3 or TRBV12-4 and TRBJ2-5; D unresolved. Trimming took 5 bases from V and 5 from J, leaving 12 bases between them. This CDR3 comprises 13 residues. For the CDR3, the DNA is TGTGCCAGCAGTCTTAGCTGGACGGAGACCCAGTACTTC. It encodes CASSLSWTETQYF.

This clonotype was counted ten times or more. The rearrangement joins TRBV29-1 to TRBJ2-7; 7 bases match TRBD1. The J segment lost 5 bases and the V segment lost 4 bases, leaving 8 bases of the junction unmatched. Looked up from germline, CDR1 is SQVTM and CDR2 is ANQGSEA. The CDR3 has 13 residues. DNA for the CDR3: TGCAGCGTTGCCCCGACAGGGCTCCACGAGCAGTACTTC. Translating gives CSVAPTGLHEQYF.

This chain uses TRBV6-2 or TRBV6-3 with TRBJ2-5; D unclear. Germline V gene data show CDR1 as MNHEY and CDR2 as SVGEGT. V gave up 6 bases and J gave up 2 bases, with 16 bases separating them. This CDR3 has 15 amino acids. DNA for the CDR3: TGTGCCAGCAGACGGCCCGAGACCCATCAAGAGACCCAGTACTTC. This sequence encodes CASRRPETHQETQYF.